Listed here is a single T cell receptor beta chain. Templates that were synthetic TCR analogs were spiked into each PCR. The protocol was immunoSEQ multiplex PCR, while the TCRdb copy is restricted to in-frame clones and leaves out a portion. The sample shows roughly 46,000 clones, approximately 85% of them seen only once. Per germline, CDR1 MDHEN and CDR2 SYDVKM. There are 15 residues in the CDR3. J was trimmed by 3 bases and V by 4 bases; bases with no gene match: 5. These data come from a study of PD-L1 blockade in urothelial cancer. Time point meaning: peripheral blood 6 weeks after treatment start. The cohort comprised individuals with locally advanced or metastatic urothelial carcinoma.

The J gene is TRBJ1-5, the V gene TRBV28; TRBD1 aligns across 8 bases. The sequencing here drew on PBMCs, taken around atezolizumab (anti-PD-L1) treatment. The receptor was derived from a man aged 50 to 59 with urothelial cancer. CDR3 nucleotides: TGTGCCAGCAGTTACTTGGACAGGGACAATCAGCCCCAGCATTTT. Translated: CASSYLDRDNQPQHF.